A single sample gave rise to the 32 T cell receptor beta chains below, sequenced in a study of regulatory T cells in long-lasting Graves disease. Time point noted: newly diagnosed GD, antithyroid drugs for less than 3 months. PBMC-derived RNA was used for the TCR library. Both iRepertoire HTBI primers and Arm-PCR of CDR3 regions were used to build the TCR beta libraries. TCRdb used MiXCR to reprocess the multiplex PCR reads, holding one entry per CDR3 protein. The data contain approximately 230,000 distinct CDR3 sequences, around 19% of them seen just once; the ten biggest clones take up over 20%. This sample comprised peripheral blood mononuclear cells (PBMCs), obtained at new diagnosis, from a patient treated with antithyroid drugs. Receptors were obtained from a female donor with Graves disease.

V gene TRBV6-2 or TRBV6-3 combines with J gene TRBJ2-1, with 11 bases identical to TRBD2. CDR3 length: 16 amino acids. V lost 6 bases to trimming and J lost 1 base; unmatched junction nucleotides: 5. Germline CDR1 is MNHEY and CDR2 is SVGEGT. The CDR3 DNA follows: TGTGCCAGCAGGGGTCTAGCGGGAGGTTCCTACAATGAGCAGTTCTTC. It is translated as CASRGLAGGSYNEQFF.

This clonotype was found many times. The chain employs TRBV20-1 and TRBJ2-5; D is unclear. The CDR3 is made up of 14 amino acids. The V end lost 0 bases, the J end lost 4 bases, and 12 bases lay between the germline ends. The germline V gene has CDR1 DFQATT and CDR2 SNEGSKA (reference sequence). Written as DNA, the CDR3 is TGCAGTGCTAGAGATGAGACCGGGCGAGAGACCCAGTACTTC. Residues: CSARDETGRETQYF.

This clonotype was counted at least ten times. V is TRBV2 and J is TRBJ2-1; the D is unclear. The CDR3 runs 12 residues. CDR1 and CDR2 (germline): SNHLY, FYNNEI. Trimming removed 3 bases at V and 0 bases at J, with 0 bases between. The CDR3 protein is CASSDSYNEQFF. CDR3 bases: TGTGCCAGCAGTGACTCCTACAATGAGCAGTTCTTC.

Many counts were recorded for this clonotype. This chain's CDR3 is CAISPQLAGSADTQYF. As DNA, the CDR3 is TGTGCCATCAGCCCGCAACTAGCGGGAAGCGCAGATACGCAGTATTTT. The V and J genes are TRBV10-3 and TRBJ2-3; 10 nucleotides align to TRBD2. The germline V gene encodes CDR1 ENHRY and CDR2 SYGVKD. The CDR3 runs 16 residues. V gave up 6 bases and J gave up 4 bases; unmatched junction bases: 10.

This clonotype showed up many times. V usage is TRBV12-3 or TRBV12-4 and J usage is TRBJ2-2, with D maybe TRBD1 (5 bases). The CDR3 is 14 amino acids. Trimming pared 5 bases from V and 1 base from J, leaving 8 bases between. The CDR3 coding sequence is TGTGCCAGCAGTATGGGGCGGAACACCGGGGAGCTGTTTTTT. Protein product: CASSMGRNTGELFF.

This clonotype was observed a single time. The V call is TRBV24-1, the J call TRBJ2-2; TRBD2 might be the D (7 bases). The CDR3 runs to 14 residues. With 0 bases removed from V and 7 bases from J, the gap between germline ends came to 8 bases. Germline V gene sequence: CDR1 KGHDR, CDR2 SFDVKD. In DNA form, the CDR3 reads TGTGCCACCAGTGATTTGAGGGGGGGCGGGGAGCTGTTTTTT. It codes for CATSDLRGGGELFF.

At least ten counts were recorded for this clonotype. The chain links TRBV7-2 to TRBJ2-7; 8 nucleotides agree with TRBD1. This CDR3 contains 15 residues. The V gene's germline CDR1 is SGHTA and CDR2 FQGNSA. The J segment lost 7 bases and the V segment lost 5 bases, leaving 13 bases of the junction unmatched. The CDR3 here is CASSRAGTGYGEQYF. The CDR3 DNA follows: TGTGCCAGCAGCAGAGCAGGGACAGGCTACGGGGAGCAGTACTTC.

This rearrangement joins TRBV5-4 to TRBJ2-1, with TRBD2 matching 8 bases. The germline gives CDR1 SGHNT, CDR2 YYREEE (reference sequence). Losses at the gene ends were 0 bases for V and 14 bases for J; bases not matched to a gene: 10. The length of the CDR3 is 14 residues. The CDR3 sequence: CASSLASERENEFF. CDR3 bases: TGTGCCAGCAGCTTGGCGTCGGAGCGGGAGAATGAGTTCTTC.

This clonotype was observed at least ten times. The V gene is TRBV30, the J gene TRBJ2-3, with TRBD1 identical over 10 bases. Germline V lookup: CDR1 GTSNPN, CDR2 SVGIG (reference sequence). Losses at the gene ends were 1 base for V and 5 bases for J; bases not matched to a gene: 3. This CDR3 spans 14 amino acids. CDR3 residues: CAWSGGQGGDTQYF. In DNA form, the CDR3 reads TGTGCCTGGAGTGGCGGACAGGGGGGAGATACGCAGTATTTT.

There are many counts of this clonotype. The V call is TRBV11-2, the J call TRBJ1-1, with TRBD1 matching over 9 bases. Trimming cost V 5 bases and J 6 bases; bases outside gene matches: 10. The CDR3 spans 15 residues. Germline assignment: CDR1 SGHAT and CDR2 FQNNGV. Here the CDR3 reads CASSPPGTGKAEAFF. As DNA, the CDR3 is TGTGCCAGCAGCCCTCCCGGGACAGGGAAAGCTGAAGCTTTCTTT.

This clonotype has ten or more counts. The gene calls are TRBV20-1 and TRBJ2-2, with 11 nucleotides matching TRBD2. From germline, CDR1 is DFQATT and CDR2 SNEGSKA (reference sequence). Trimming at V came to 2 bases and at J to 1 base, leaving 3 bases not matched to a gene. The CDR3 is 16 amino acids. CDR3 amino acids: CSARPTSGRNTGELFF. The CDR3 nucleotides are TGCAGTGCTAGACCAACTAGCGGGAGGAACACCGGGGAGCTGTTTTTT.

This clonotype was detected many times. The V call is TRBV30, the J call TRBJ2-3; TRBD1 matches at 7 bases. From germline, CDR1 is GTSNPN and CDR2 SVGIG (reference sequence). V dropped 2 bases and J dropped 5; count of bases not matched to a gene: 13. CDR3 length: 16 residues. The CDR3 DNA sequence: TGTGCCTGGAGTCGGGGACAGCCCTTTAGTGGAGATACGCAGTATTTT. It yields the protein CAWSRGQPFSGDTQYF.

This clonotype was found many times. J is TRBJ2-7 and V is TRBV7-8, with D unresolved. Germline V gene lookup returns CDR1 SGHVS and CDR2 FQNEAQ. Trimming took 2 bases from V and 5 from J, leaving 10 bases between them. This CDR3 has 13 amino acids. This CDR3 reads CASSLRQANEQYF. CDR3 in DNA: TGTGCCAGCAGCTTAAGGCAGGCTAACGAGCAGTACTTC. The entire variable domain, with the rest obtained from reference TRBV7-8 and TRBJ2-7, is as follows: GAGVSQSPRYKVAKRGQDVALRCDPISGHVSLFWYQQALGQGPEFLTYFQNEAQLDKSGLPSDRFFAERPEGSVSTLKIQRTQQEDSAVYLCASSLRQANEQYFGPGTRLTVT.

The V gene is TRBV20-1, the J gene TRBJ2-7; TRBD1 matches 8 bases. The CDR3 totals 15 residues. CDR1 and CDR2 from the germline V gene are DFQATT and SNEGSKA (reference sequence). Trimming took 5 bases from V and 0 from J; bases not matched to a gene: 9. CDR3 region: CSASDRAGISYEQYF. The CDR3 DNA follows: TGCAGTGCTTCGGACAGGGCCGGAATCTCCTACGAGCAGTACTTC.

The chain has TRBV3-1 and TRBJ2-3, with D possibly TRBD1 on 6 matching bases. V was shortened by 4 bases and J by 2 bases, with 19 bases between the two germline ends. This CDR3 spans 17 amino acids. Germline CDR1 reads LGHDT; CDR2 reads YNNKEL (reference sequence). The CDR3 region has the DNA TGTGCCAGCAGCCCACCAACAGGGTCCTCCCTCACAGATACGCAGTATTTT. The encoded protein is CASSPPTGSSLTDTQYF.

This clonotype was seen repeatedly, ten times or more. The chain joins TRBV7-2 to TRBJ1-6, with 7 nucleotides matching TRBD1. The trim removed 3 bases at V and 6 bases at J, leaving 2 bases unmatched. Germline V gene data show CDR1 as SGHTA and CDR2 as FQGNSA. The CDR3 spans 14 residues. CDR3 amino acids: CASSFRDSNSPLHF. The CDR3 DNA follows: TGTGCCAGCAGCTTCCGGGACAGTAATTCACCCCTCCACTTT.

The V call is TRBV12-3 or TRBV12-4, the J call TRBJ2-3; weak D call: TRBD1 (5 bases). V dropped 3 bases and J dropped 4 bases, with 17 bases sitting between them. The CDR3 loop spans 16 amino acids. The DNA for the CDR3 is TGTGCCAGCAGTTTGACGACTCAGGGAATCGCAGATACGCAGTATTTT. The encoded protein is CASSLTTQGIADTQYF.

A word on this clonotype: This may be a read error, as it is one base from a much larger clone. The chain uses TRBV6-1 and TRBJ2-2; tentatively, D is TRBD1 (6 bases). From germline, CDR1 is MNHNS and CDR2 SASEGT. Trimming left V 5 bases short and J 6 bases short, with 22 bases between. There are 17 residues in the CDR3. For the CDR3, the DNA is TGTGCCAGCAGTCCCACTAGACAGGAAACGGTTGCCGGGGAGCTGTTTTTT. This sequence encodes CASSPTRQETVAGELFF.

V gene TRBV20-1 combines with J gene TRBJ2-3, with TRBD2 matching 15 bases. After removal of 0 bases from V and 4 bases from J, the junction contained 11 bases not matched to a gene. Looked up from germline, CDR1 is DFQATT and CDR2 is SNEGSKA (reference sequence). The CDR3 has 19 residues. The CDR3 region is CSARDIGLAGGPPPDTQYF. For the CDR3, the DNA is TGCAGTGCTAGAGATATCGGACTAGCGGGAGGGCCCCCCCCAGATACGCAGTATTTT.

The chain uses TRBV20-1 and TRBJ2-1, with 9 nucleotides matching TRBD2. Germline loops: CDR1 DFQATT, CDR2 SNEGSKA (reference sequence). The CDR3 runs 14 residues. The V segment lost 1 base and the J segment 9 bases; nucleotides outside the gene matches: 7. The CDR3 DNA reads TGCAGTGCTAGAGGCCCTAGCGGGATTCGTGAGCAGTTCTTC. This sequence encodes CSARGPSGIREQFF.

This clonotype was seen more than once but under ten times. The CDR3 bases are TGTGCCAGCAGCCCCCCTGAAGGCGGAGGAGGTCGGGAGACCCAGTACTTC. Translation gives CASSPPEGGGGRETQYF. The chain is built from TRBV9 and TRBJ2-5; D is perhaps TRBD2 (5 bases). This CDR3 has 17 residues. V was pared by 4 bases and J by 5 bases, with 24 bases between. The germline gives CDR1 SGDLS, CDR2 YYNGEE.

This clonotype was counted ten times or more. The chain recombines TRBV29-1 with TRBJ1-1, with D possibly being TRBD1 (6 bases). V shed 2 bases and J shed 0 bases, with 7 bases lying between them. Germline lookup yields CDR1 SQVTM and CDR2 ANQGSEA. CDR3 length: 13 amino acids. The CDR3 sequence is CSVEQGMNTEAFF. The DNA of the CDR3 is TGCAGCGTTGAACAGGGGATGAACACTGAAGCTTTCTTT. The full variable domain, its missing parts supplied by reference TRBV29-1 and TRBJ1-1, is SAVISQKPSRDICQRGTSLTIQCQVDSQVTMMFWYRQQPGQSLTLIATANQGSEATYESGFVIDKFPISRPNLTFSTLTVSNMSPEDSSIYLCSVEQGMNTEAFFGQGTRLTVV.

On this clonotype itself: A single base is all that separates this from a far larger clone, so a read error is likely. The chain couples TRBV2 to TRBJ2-3; D may be TRBD1 (5 bases). Germline V gives CDR1 SNHLY, CDR2 FYNNEI. The CDR3 is made up of 15 amino acids. CDR3 loop: CATSDPGHDTDTQYF. Written as DNA, the CDR3 is TGTGCCACCAGTGATCCCGGACATGACACAGATACGCAGTATTTT.

This clonotype occurred many times. The CDR3: CASIPRKGKSNQPQHF. The CDR3 DNA reads as TGTGCCAGCATCCCCCGGAAGGGAAAGAGCAATCAGCCCCAGCATTTT. The chain combines TRBV28 with TRBJ1-5, with D unclear. Per germline, CDR1 MDHEN and CDR2 SYDVKM. Trimming stripped 7 bases from V and 1 base from J, with 17 bases between. The CDR3 covers 16 residues.

The rearrangement links TRBV19 to TRBJ1-1, with D maybe TRBD1 (6 bases). V was clipped by 6 bases and J by 3 bases, with 8 bases between them. The V gene's germline CDR1 is LNHDA and CDR2 SQIVND (reference sequence). The CDR3 is 12 residues long. The CDR3 DNA reads as TGTGCCAGTAGCTACAGGGACACTGAAGCTTTCTTT. Translated: CASSYRDTEAFF. Complete variable domain (other parts from reference TRBV19 and TRBJ1-1): DGGITQSPKYLFRKEGQNVTLSCEQNLNHDAMYWYRQDPGQGLRLIYYSQIVNDFQKGDIAEGYSVSREKKESFPLTVTSAQKNPTAFYLCASSYRDTEAFFGQGTRLTVV.

J is TRBJ1-5 and V is TRBV24-1, with 7 bases lining up with TRBD1. This CDR3 spans 14 amino acids. Unmatched junction bases numbered 10, after V lost 9 bases and J lost 6 bases. In germline, CDR1 is KGHDR, CDR2 SFDVKD. CDR3 loop: CATGGTDNGQPQHF. CDR3 in DNA: TGTGCCACCGGAGGGACAGATAATGGTCAGCCCCAGCATTTT.

Concerning this clonotype itself: A much larger clone lies a single base off, so this may be a read error. This chain connects TRBV6-2 or TRBV6-3 to TRBJ2-7; 7 bases fit TRBD2. The CDR3 is made up of 15 amino acids. With 2 bases clipped from V and 2 bases from J, the junction kept 6 bases outside the gene matches. CDR1 MNHEY and CDR2 SVGEGT come from the germline V gene. CDR3 bases: TGTGCCAGCAGTTACGGACCAGCGGGAACCTACGAGCAGTACTTC. Protein sequence: CASSYGPAGTYEQYF.

This clonotype was picked up a small number of times. One junction end disagrees with the germline gene, perhaps due to a read error. This chain links TRBV7-7 with TRBJ2-2; no definite D call. This CDR3 is built from 14 residues. Germline-derived CDR1 and CDR2 are SSHAT and FNYEAQ (reference sequence). The CDR3 loop is CASSLAHGTGELFF. Written as DNA, the CDR3 is TGTGCTAGCAGCTTAGCACATGGCACCGGGGAGCTGTTTTTT.

This clonotype was recorded many times. The gene calls are TRBV10-3 and TRBJ1-1; D is unclear. CDR3 length: 12 amino acids. V lost 5 bases and J 10 bases, leaving 14 bases between the germline ends. Germline values: CDR1 ENHRY, CDR2 SYGVKD. CDR3: CAISSSFPGAFF. DNA of the CDR3: TGTGCCATCAGTAGCTCCTTCCCCGGAGCTTTCTTT.

This clonotype was seen only a few times. The genes are TRBV13 and TRBJ2-3; D uncertain. CDR1 is PRHDT, CDR2 FYEKMQ, per germline (reference sequence). Trimming stripped 5 bases from V and 7 bases from J, with 22 bases between. The CDR3 sequence is 16 residues long. DNA for the CDR3: TGTGCCAGCAGCCACAGTAATCGGGCCTTTCCAAATACGCAGTATTTT. Amino acids: CASSHSNRAFPNTQYF. The full variable domain, rest sourced from reference TRBV13 and TRBJ2-3, is AAGVIQSPRHLIKEKRETATLKCYPIPRHDTVYWYQQGPGQDPQFLISFYEKMQSDKGSIPDRFSAQQFSDYHSELNMSSLELGDSALYFCASSHSNRAFPNTQYFGPGTRLTVL.

This clonotype was counted ten times or more. The chain joins TRBV7-9 to TRBJ2-1, with D unclear. V lost 0 bases to trimming and J lost 12 bases, with 9 bases between them. The V gene's germline CDR1 is SEHNR and CDR2 FQNEAQ (reference sequence). This CDR3 spans 12 amino acids. The CDR3 protein is CASSLAGGTQFF. The CDR3 coding sequence is TGTGCCAGCAGCTTAGCCGGTGGCACGCAGTTCTTC.

This clonotype showed up just a few times. CDR3 sequence: CASSKGQSYEQYF. The CDR3 DNA sequence: TGTGCCAGCAGTAAGGGACAAAGCTACGAGCAGTACTTC. The rearrangement joins TRBV6-1 to TRBJ2-7, with a weak D call TRBD1 (6 bases). The V gene's germline CDR1 is MNHNS and CDR2 SASEGT. V dropped 5 bases and J dropped 3 bases, with 11 bases sitting between them. The CDR3 totals 13 residues.